One sample yielded the 22 T cell receptor beta chains listed below, sequenced in a study of blood T cells in healthy people across ages. Together with a sample-barcoded 5' primer, a J-beta primer mix was included in a second PCR lasting about 6 to 11 cycles. TCRdb re-called the 5' RACE reads with MiXCR, one entry per CDR3 protein. The sample records around 1.5 million distinct CDR3 sequences, 59% being singletons. What was sequenced was blood. The receptors derive from a man aged 18-30 years in good health.

There are a few counts of this clonotype. J is TRBJ2-4 and V is TRBV4-2, with TRBD1 matching 8 bases. The better agreement between TRBJ2-7 and the DNA end casts doubt on the J call. Germline V gene sequence: CDR1 LGHNA, CDR2 YNFKEQ. The CDR3 totals 17 residues. The CDR3 region is CASSQGDGQGLSYEQYF. The CDR3 region has the DNA TGTGCCAGCAGCCAAGGTGATGGACAGGGTCTCTCCTACGAGCAGTACTTC.

This rearrangement joins TRBV7-9 to TRBJ2-3; 7 nucleotides agree with TRBD1. J lost 1 base, V lost 7 bases, and 23 bases had no gene match. This CDR3 is 20 amino acids long. From germline, CDR1 is SEHNR and CDR2 FQNEAQ (reference sequence). The CDR3 nucleotides read TGTGCCAGCATCCATTGGGGACAGACAGAGGTGCATATGGGCACAGATACGCAGTATTTT. This encodes CASIHWGQTEVHMGTDTQYF.

This chain connects TRBV5-1 to TRBJ2-7; TRBD1 matches 9 bases. Germline V gene sequence: CDR1 SGHRS, CDR2 YFSETQ. The V gene end was trimmed by 4 bases and the J gene end by 3 bases; junction bases not matched to a gene: 14. This CDR3 contains 17 residues. In nucleotides, the CDR3 is TGCGCCAGCAGCCCGGAACAAGGGGACAGGGAGTACTACGAGCAGTACTTC. This codes for CASSPEQGDREYYEQYF.

V is TRBV30 and J is TRBJ2-7, with 7 bases fitting TRBD2. Germline loops: CDR1 GTSNPN, CDR2 SVGIG (reference sequence). V was clipped by 2 bases and J by 3 bases; unmatched bases: 1. This CDR3 spans 12 amino acids. In DNA, the CDR3 is TGTGCCTGGAGTCGGGACTACTACGAGCAGTACTTC. The encoded protein is CAWSRDYYEQYF. The whole variable domain, filled in from reference TRBV30 and TRBJ2-7, reads SQTIHQWPATLVQPVGSPLSLECTVEGTSNPNLYWYRQAAGRGLQLLFYSVGIGQISSEVPQNLSASRPQDRQFILSSKKLLLSDSGFYLCAWSRDYYEQYFGPGTRLTVT.

This clonotype was observed a few times. The chain links TRBV5-1 to TRBJ2-5, with 7 bases lining up with TRBD1. The J call could be wrong; TRBJ2-7 is a better fit for the DNA end. This CDR3 is built from 15 residues. Germline assignment: CDR1 SGHRS and CDR2 YFSETQ. The CDR3 loop is CASSFQQGTSYEQYF. CDR3 nucleotide sequence: TGCGCCAGCAGCTTCCAACAGGGGACATCCTACGAGCAGTACTTC.

The chain joins TRBV15 to TRBJ1-5; no firm D call. There are 15 residues in the CDR3. With 0 bases removed from V and 3 bases from J, the gap between germline ends came to 9 bases. Germline loops: CDR1 LNHNV, CDR2 YYDKDF (reference sequence). CDR3 sequence reads: CATSRDGRDNQPQHF. The CDR3 nucleotides are TGTGCCACCAGCAGAGATGGCAGAGACAATCAGCCCCAGCATTTT.

This clonotype was counted a few times. The CDR3 DNA is TGTGCCACCAGCAGAGATCTGGTCCCTGAAGCTTTCTTT. It specifies CATSRDLVPEAFF. The chain links TRBV15 to TRBJ1-1, with D uncertain. CDR3 length equals 13 residues. The germline V and J ends were trimmed by 0 bases and 6 bases, with 8 bases remaining between them. The V gene's germline CDR1 is LNHNV and CDR2 YYDKDF (reference sequence). Based on the CDR3 plus reference TRBV15 and TRBJ1-1, the full variable domain is DAMVIQNPRYQVTQFGKPVTLSCSQTLNHNVMYWYQQKSSQAPKLLFHYYDKDFNNEADTPDNFQSRRPNTSFCFLDIRSPGLGDTAMYLCATSRDLVPEAFFGQGTRLTVV.

The CDR3 reads CASPQDYYEQYF. The CDR3 bases are TGTGCCAGCCCACAGGACTACTACGAGCAGTACTTC. V and J are TRBV27 and TRBJ2-1; D is possibly TRBD2 (6 bases). The assigned J gene may be wrong: the sequence end matches TRBJ2-7 better. Germline values: CDR1 MNHEY, CDR2 SMNVEV (reference sequence). CDR3 size: 12 residues.

V and J are TRBV12-5 and TRBJ2-6; D not certain. CDR1 and CDR2 from the germline V gene are LGHNT and FRNRAP. Trimming stripped 2 bases from V and 5 bases from J, with 7 bases between. CDR3 length: 14 amino acids. CDR3 protein: CASGLSSWANVLTF. The CDR3 region has the DNA TGTGCTAGTGGTTTGTCCAGCTGGGCCAACGTCCTGACTTTC.

V is TRBV6-6 and J is TRBJ1-4, with a possible D match to TRBD1 (6 bases). Germline V CDR1 and CDR2: MNHNY, SVGAGI (reference sequence). The CDR3 totals 14 residues. V gave up 6 bases and J gave up 5 bases, with 13 bases separating them. CDR3 amino acids: CASSITGTNEKLFF. CDR3 coding DNA: TGTGCCAGCAGCATAACCGGGACAAATGAAAAACTGTTTTTT.

J is TRBJ2-1 and V is TRBV5-5; D may be TRBD1 or TRBD2 (5 bases each). The J call may be mistaken, given a closer DNA end match to TRBJ2-7. The CDR3 is 14 residues long. From germline, CDR1 is SGHKS and CDR2 YYEKEE (reference sequence). The CDR3: CASSGTDSYNEQYF. CDR3 coding DNA: TGTGCCAGCAGCGGGACGGACTCCTACAATGAGCAGTACTTC.

The chain recombines TRBV20-1 with TRBJ2-3, with a tentative D call TRBD2 (5 bases). The CDR3 spans 14 residues. V gave up 3 bases and J gave up 6 bases, with 16 bases separating them. Germline V gives CDR1 DFQATT, CDR2 SNEGSKA (reference sequence). The CDR3 spells CSARGSLASDTQYF. The DNA of the CDR3 is TGCAGTGCTAGGGGCTCTTTAGCGTCGGATACGCAGTATTTT.

This clonotype has just one count. The V gene is TRBV24-1, the J gene TRBJ2-1, with D hard to call. The V and J ends lost 1 base and 7 bases respectively, with 7 bases between them. Germline V gene data show CDR1 as KGHDR and CDR2 as SFDVKD. The CDR3 has 13 amino acids. The DNA for the CDR3 is TGTGCCACCAGTGATTTAATGCGGAATGAGCAGTTCTTC. Translating it yields CATSDLMRNEQFF.

This clonotype was counted only a few times. This chain joins TRBV20-1 and TRBJ2-1, with TRBD2 matching over 7 bases. The CDR3 has 15 residues. Germline CDR1 reads DFQATT; CDR2 reads SNEGSKA (reference sequence). J gave up 4 bases and V 0 bases, and 6 bases lay outside the gene matches. The CDR3 protein is CSARDSRGGYNEQFF. Written as DNA, the CDR3 is TGCAGTGCTAGAGATTCGAGGGGAGGGTACAATGAGCAGTTCTTC.

The rearrangement links TRBV10-3 to TRBJ2-5; 8 bases match TRBD1. Trimming took 9 bases from V and 3 from J; bases not matched to a gene: 3. Germline V CDR1 and CDR2: ENHRY, SYGVKD. CDR3 size: 12 residues. This CDR3 is CAIQGEEETQYF. CDR3 nucleotides: TGTGCCATACAGGGGGAGGAAGAGACCCAGTACTTC.

This rearrangement joins TRBV20-1 to TRBJ2-3; no reliable D call. CDR1 is DFQATT, CDR2 SNEGSKA, per germline (reference sequence). The CDR3 is made up of 12 amino acids. V lost 8 bases to trimming and J lost 0 bases, with 9 bases between them. The CDR3 nucleotides read TGCAGTCTCGAAGGGAGCACAGATACGCAGTATTTT. Protein sequence: CSLEGSTDTQYF.

The genes are TRBV6-6 and TRBJ2-4, with 12 positions matching TRBD1. The last part of the DNA fits TRBJ2-5 better; the J call may be wrong. The CDR3 totals 17 residues. The germline V gene has CDR1 MNHNY and CDR2 SVGAGI (reference sequence). CDR3 in amino acids: CASSSNRDRGRQETQYF. CDR3 DNA: TGTGCCAGCAGTTCCAACCGGGACAGGGGGCGCCAAGAGACCCAGTACTTC.

This clonotype has just a few counts. This chain joins TRBV20-1 and TRBJ2-7, with D hard to call. V lost 0 bases, J lost 3 bases, and 18 bases lay in between. CDR3 length: 16 amino acids. From germline, CDR1 is DFQATT and CDR2 SNEGSKA (reference sequence). CDR3 coding DNA: TGCAGTGCTAGAGACCCCCGAACTCCCAGTAACTACGAGCAGTACTTC. Protein sequence: CSARDPRTPSNYEQYF.

This clonotype was counted a few times. The chain links TRBV10-3 to TRBJ2-1, with 10 bases aligning to TRBD1. Germline trimming cut 5 bases from V and 7 bases from J; bases unmatched to any gene: 2. This CDR3 contains 13 residues. Germline loops: CDR1 ENHRY, CDR2 SYGVKD. The CDR3 DNA reads as TGTGCCATCAGTATGGACAGGGGGAATGAGCAGTTCTTC. Translated: CAISMDRGNEQFF.

This chain joins TRBV27 and TRBJ2-7; 7 bases agree with TRBD2. CDR1 MNHEY and CDR2 SMNVEV come from the germline V gene (reference sequence). V lost 4 bases and J lost 7; bases outside the gene matches: 10. The CDR3 has 14 amino acids. CDR3 in DNA: TGTGCCAGCAGTTGGGGGACTAACGTTTATGAGCAGTACTTC. Its translation: CASSWGTNVYEQYF.

This sequence joins TRBV4-2 and TRBJ1-2, with TRBD1 as a possible D gene (5 bases). This CDR3 comprises 16 residues. Trimming stripped 1 base from V and 4 bases from J, with 16 bases between. Germline V lookup: CDR1 LGHNA, CDR2 YNFKEQ. The CDR3 DNA reads as TGTGCCAGCAGCCAAGTGGATATGACAGCAGTCTATGGCTACACCTTC. It yields the protein CASSQVDMTAVYGYTF.

The rearrangement uses TRBV7-9 and TRBJ2-1; 9 bases are a match to TRBD2. The V segment lost 5 bases and the J segment 6 bases; nucleotides outside the gene matches: 5. Germline values: CDR1 SEHNR, CDR2 FQNEAQ (reference sequence). CDR3 length equals 14 residues. The CDR3 loop reads CASSSLSGGNEQFF. The CDR3 DNA is TGTGCCAGCAGCAGCCTTAGCGGGGGCAATGAGCAGTTCTTC.